This T cell receptor beta chain was documented in a study of spatial heterogeneity in lung cancer. TCRdb used MiXCR to reprocess the 5' RACE reads, holding one entry per CDR3 protein. This table has fewer than 2,500 distinct CDR3 sequences, about an eighth appearing once. This clonotype is categorized as medium-sized (0.01 to 0.1%). The CDR3 runs 15 residues. After removal of 4 bases from V and 4 bases from J, the junction contained 7 bases not matched to a gene. Germline V lookup: CDR1 SGHRS, CDR2 YFSETQ. As to time point: sample taken at primary tumor resection. The 55 to 90 donors had untreated early-stage non-small cell lung cancer. Unsorted whole RNA from tumor, nontumor lung or frozen PBMC underwent sequencing.

The receptor comes from a female donor with early-stage non-small cell lung cancer. The sequencing used normal lung tissue next to the tumor, collected at surgery. The gene calls are TRBV5-1 and TRBJ1-1, with 10 bases identical to TRBD1. The CDR3 DNA sequence: TGCGCCAGCAGCCCGCGGACAGGGGGGACCACTGAAGCTTTCTTT. Protein: CASSPRTGGTTEAFF.